This TCR beta chain was observed in a study of blood T cell repertoires in COVID-19. Overall study: Acute and convalescent COVID-19 specimens originated in the United States, Italy and Spain.

The CDR3 length is 14 residues. V dropped 6 bases and J dropped 2 bases, with 14 bases sitting between them. CDR1 and CDR2 from the germline V gene are SNHLY and FYNNEI. Generated by immunoSEQ multiplex PCR, the TCRdb table keeps only in-frame clones and is missing some. Here the sample spans roughly 250,000 clones, 85% to 90% being singletons. This clonotype was sampled from a man in his forties or fifties who had been exposed to COVID-19. Sample: PBMCs or T cells enriched from blood (not recorded which). V gene TRBV2 combines with J gene TRBJ2-7; D might be TRBD1 (6 bases). The CDR3 DNA follows: TGTGCCAGCAGAAACAGGGAATTCACCTACGAGCAGTACGTC. Amino acids: CASRNREFTYEQYV.